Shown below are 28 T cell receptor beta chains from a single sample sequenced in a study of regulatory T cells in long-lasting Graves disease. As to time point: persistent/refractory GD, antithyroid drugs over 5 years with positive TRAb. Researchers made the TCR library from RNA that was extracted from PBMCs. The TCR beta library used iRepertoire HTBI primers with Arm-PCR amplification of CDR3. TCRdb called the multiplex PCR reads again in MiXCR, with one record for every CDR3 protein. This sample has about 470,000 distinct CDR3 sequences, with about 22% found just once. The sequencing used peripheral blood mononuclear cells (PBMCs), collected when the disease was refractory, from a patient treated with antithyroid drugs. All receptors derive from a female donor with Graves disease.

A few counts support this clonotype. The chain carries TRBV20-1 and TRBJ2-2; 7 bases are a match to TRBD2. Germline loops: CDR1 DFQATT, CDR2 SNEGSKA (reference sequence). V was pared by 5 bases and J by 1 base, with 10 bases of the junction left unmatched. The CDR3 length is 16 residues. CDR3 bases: TGCAGTGCTGGAAGGGGCCCTAGCGGGAACACCGGGGAGCTGTTTTTT. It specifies CSAGRGPSGNTGELFF.

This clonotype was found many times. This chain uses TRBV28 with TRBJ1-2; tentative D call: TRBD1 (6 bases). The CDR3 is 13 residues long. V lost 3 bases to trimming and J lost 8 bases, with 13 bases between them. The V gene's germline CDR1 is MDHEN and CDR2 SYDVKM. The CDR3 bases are TGTGCCAGCAGTTTCCAGGGGTGGGAGGGCTACACCTTC. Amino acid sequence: CASSFQGWEGYTF.

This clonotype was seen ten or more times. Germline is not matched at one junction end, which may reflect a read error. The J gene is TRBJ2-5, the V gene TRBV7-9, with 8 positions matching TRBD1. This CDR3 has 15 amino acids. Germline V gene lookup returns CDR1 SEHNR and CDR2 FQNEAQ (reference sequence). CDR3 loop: CASSLKQGMTGDLDF. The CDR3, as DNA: TGTGCCAGCAGCTTAAAACAAGGGATGACAGGGGACTTGGACTTC.

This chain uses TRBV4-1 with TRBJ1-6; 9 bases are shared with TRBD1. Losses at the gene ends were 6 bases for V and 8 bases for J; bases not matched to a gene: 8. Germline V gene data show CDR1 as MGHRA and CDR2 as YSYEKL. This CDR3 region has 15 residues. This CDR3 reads CASRQPGQGYSPLHF. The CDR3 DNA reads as TGCGCCAGCAGACAACCGGGACAGGGATATTCACCCCTCCACTTT.

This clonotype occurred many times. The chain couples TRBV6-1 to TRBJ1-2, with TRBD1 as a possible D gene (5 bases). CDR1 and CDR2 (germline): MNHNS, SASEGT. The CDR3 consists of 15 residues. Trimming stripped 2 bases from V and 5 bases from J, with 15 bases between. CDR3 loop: CASSEPTGQGYGYTF. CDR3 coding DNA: TGTGCCAGCAGTGAACCAACCGGCCAGGGATATGGCTACACCTTC.

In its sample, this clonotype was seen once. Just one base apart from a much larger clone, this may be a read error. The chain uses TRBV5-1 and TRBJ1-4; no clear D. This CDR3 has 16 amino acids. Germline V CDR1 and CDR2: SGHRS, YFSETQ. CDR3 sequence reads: CASSLLPSTTSEKLFF. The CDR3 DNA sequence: TGCGCCAGCAGCTTGCTTCCCTCGACTACTAGTGAAAAACTGTTTTTT.

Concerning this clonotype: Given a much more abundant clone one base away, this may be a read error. The CDR3 reads CATSRKRGARSYEQYF. For the CDR3, the DNA is TGTGCCACCAGCAGAAAGCGGGGGGCCCGCTCCTACGAGCAGTACTTC. This chain connects TRBV15 to TRBJ2-7; TRBD2 agrees at 9 bases. V lost 2 bases to trimming and J lost 0 bases; unmatched junction nucleotides: 5. CDR1 and CDR2 (germline): LNHNV, YYDKDF (reference sequence). This CDR3 region has 16 residues.

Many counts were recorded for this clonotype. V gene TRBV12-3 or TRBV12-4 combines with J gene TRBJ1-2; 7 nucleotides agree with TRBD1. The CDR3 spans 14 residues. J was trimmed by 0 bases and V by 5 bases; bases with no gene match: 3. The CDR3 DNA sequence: TGTGCCAGCAGTCTGGGACAGACTAACTATGGCTACACCTTC. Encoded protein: CASSLGQTNYGYTF.

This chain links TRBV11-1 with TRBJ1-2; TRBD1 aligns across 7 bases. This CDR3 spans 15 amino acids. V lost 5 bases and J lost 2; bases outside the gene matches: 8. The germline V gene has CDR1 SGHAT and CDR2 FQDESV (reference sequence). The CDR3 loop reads CASSQPGQLNYGYTF. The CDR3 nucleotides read TGTGCCAGCAGCCAACCGGGACAGCTGAACTATGGCTACACCTTC.

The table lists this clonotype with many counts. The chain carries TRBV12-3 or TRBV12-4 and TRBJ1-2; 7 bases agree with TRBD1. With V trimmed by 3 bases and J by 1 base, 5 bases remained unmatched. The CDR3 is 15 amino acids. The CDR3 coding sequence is TGTGCCAGCAGTTTGATGCAGGGGGGTAACTATGGCTACACCTTC. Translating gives CASSLMQGGNYGYTF.

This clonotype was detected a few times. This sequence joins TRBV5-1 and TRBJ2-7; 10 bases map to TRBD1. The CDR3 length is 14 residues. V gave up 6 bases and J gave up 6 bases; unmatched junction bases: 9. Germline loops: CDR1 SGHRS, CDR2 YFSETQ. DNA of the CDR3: TGCGCCAGCACTCCAGGAGACAGGGGGCTCGAGCAGTACTTC. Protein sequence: CASTPGDRGLEQYF. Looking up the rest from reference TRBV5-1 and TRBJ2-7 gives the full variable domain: KAGVTQTPRYLIKTRGQQVTLSCSPISGHRSVSWYQQTPGQGLQFLFEYFSETQRNKGNFPGRFSGRQFSNSRSEMNVSTLELGDSALYLCASTPGDRGLEQYFGPGTRLTVT.

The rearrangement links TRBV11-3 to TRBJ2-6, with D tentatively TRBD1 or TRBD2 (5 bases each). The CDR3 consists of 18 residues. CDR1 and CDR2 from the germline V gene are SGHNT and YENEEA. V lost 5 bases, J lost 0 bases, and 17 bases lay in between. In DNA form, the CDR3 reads TGTGCCAGCAGCCCAAGGGTCGGGACCAGCTCTGGGGCCAACGTCCTGACTTTC. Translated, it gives CASSPRVGTSSGANVLTF.

DNA for the CDR3: TGTGCCAGCAGTTGGGGGGGCCGAACCGGGGAGCTGTTTTTT. Encoded protein: CASSWGGRTGELFF. The chain has TRBV12-3 or TRBV12-4 and TRBJ2-2, with a possible D match to TRBD2 (7 bases). This CDR3 has 14 amino acids. Trimming stripped 4 bases from V and 5 bases from J, with 11 bases between.

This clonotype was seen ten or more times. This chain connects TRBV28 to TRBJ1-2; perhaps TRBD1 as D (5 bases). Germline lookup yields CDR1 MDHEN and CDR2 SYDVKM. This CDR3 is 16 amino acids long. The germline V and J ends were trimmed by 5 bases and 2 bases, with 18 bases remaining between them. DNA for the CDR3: TGTGCCAGCAGTGCTCGGGTGTGGGGCCGCAACTATGGCTACACCTTC. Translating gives CASSARVWGRNYGYTF.

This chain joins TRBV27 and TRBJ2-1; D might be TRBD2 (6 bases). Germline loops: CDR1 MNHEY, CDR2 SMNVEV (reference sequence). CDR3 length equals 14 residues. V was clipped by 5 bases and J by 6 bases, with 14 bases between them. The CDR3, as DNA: TGTGCCAGCAGTCCCACCGTAGCGGTCAATGAGCAGTTCTTC. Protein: CASSPTVAVNEQFF.

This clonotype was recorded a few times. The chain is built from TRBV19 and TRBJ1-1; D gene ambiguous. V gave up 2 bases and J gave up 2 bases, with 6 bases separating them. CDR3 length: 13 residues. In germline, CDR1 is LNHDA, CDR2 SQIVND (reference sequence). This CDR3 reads CASSIMVNTEAFF. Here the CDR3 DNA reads TGTGCCAGTAGTATAATGGTTAACACTGAAGCTTTCTTT.

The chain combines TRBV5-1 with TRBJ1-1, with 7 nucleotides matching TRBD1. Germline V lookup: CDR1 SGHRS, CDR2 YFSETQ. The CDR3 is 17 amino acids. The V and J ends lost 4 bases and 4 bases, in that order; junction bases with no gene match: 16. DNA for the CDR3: TGCGCCAGCAGCCTCCTCTTTTCCACAGGGGAGAGCACTGAAGCTTTCTTT. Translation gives CASSLLFSTGESTEAFF.

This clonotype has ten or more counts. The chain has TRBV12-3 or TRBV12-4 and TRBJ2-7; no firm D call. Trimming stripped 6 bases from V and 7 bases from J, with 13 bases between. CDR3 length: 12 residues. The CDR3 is CASSPTTVEQYF. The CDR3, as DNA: TGTGCCAGCAGCCCAACTACTGTGGAGCAGTACTTC.

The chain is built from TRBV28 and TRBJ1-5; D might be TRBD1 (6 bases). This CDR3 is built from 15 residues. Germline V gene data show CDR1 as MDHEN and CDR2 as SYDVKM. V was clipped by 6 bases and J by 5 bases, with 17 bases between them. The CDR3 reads CASRTPAGDYQPQHF. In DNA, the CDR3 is TGTGCCAGCAGGACCCCGGCAGGGGATTATCAGCCCCAGCATTTT.

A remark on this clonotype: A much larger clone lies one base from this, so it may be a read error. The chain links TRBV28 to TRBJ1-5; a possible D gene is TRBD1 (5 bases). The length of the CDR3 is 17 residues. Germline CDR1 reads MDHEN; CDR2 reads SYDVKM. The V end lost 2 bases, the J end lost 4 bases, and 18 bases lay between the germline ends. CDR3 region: CASSLVLWDDLNQPQHF. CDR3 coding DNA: TGTGCCAGCAGTTTAGTCCTATGGGACGATCTTAATCAGCCCCAGCATTTT.

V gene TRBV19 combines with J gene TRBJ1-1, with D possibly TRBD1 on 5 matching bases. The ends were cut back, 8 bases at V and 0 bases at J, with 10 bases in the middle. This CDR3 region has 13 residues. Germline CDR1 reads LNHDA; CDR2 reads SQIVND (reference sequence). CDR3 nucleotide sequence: TGTGCCAGTTATGACAGTATGAACACTGAAGCTTTCTTT. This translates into CASYDSMNTEAFF.

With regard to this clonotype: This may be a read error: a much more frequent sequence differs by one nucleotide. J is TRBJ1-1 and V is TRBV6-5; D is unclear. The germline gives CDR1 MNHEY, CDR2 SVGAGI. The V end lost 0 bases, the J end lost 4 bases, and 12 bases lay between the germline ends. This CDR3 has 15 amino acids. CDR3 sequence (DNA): TGTGCCAGCAGTTACTCGGGCAGCCAAGGCACTGAAGCTTTCTTT. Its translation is CASSYSGSQGTEAFF.

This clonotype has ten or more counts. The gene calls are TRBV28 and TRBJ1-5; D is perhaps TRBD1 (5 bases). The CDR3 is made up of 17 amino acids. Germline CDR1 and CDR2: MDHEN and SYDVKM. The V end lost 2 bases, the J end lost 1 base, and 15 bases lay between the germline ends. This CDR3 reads CASSLHRRGGSNQPQHF. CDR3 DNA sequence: TGTGCCAGCAGTTTACATCGGAGGGGAGGAAGCAATCAGCCCCAGCATTTT.

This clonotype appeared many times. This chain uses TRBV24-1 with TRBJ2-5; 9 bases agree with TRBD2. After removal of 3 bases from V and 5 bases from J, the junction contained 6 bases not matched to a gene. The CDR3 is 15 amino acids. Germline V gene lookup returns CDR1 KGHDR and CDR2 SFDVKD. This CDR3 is CATSDAGTSRETQYF. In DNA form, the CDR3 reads TGTGCCACCAGTGATGCCGGGACTAGCCGGGAGACCCAGTACTTC.

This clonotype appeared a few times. The CDR3 sequence: CASTPGGDSATDTQYF. The CDR3 region has the DNA TGTGCCAGCACCCCAGGGGGGGATAGCGCCACAGATACGCAGTATTTT. The J gene is TRBJ2-3, the V gene TRBV28; D could derive from TRBD1 or TRBD2 (7 bases each). The CDR3 is made up of 16 amino acids. The germline V and J ends were trimmed by 7 bases and 2 bases, with 19 bases remaining between them. The germline gives CDR1 MDHEN, CDR2 SYDVKM.

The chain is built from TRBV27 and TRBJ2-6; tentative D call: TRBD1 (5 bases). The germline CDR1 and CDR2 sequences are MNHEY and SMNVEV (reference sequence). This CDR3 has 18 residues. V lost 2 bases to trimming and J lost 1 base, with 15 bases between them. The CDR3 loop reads CASSLVGSQGSGANVLTF. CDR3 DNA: TGTGCCAGCAGTTTAGTTGGCTCGCAGGGATCTGGGGCCAACGTCCTGACTTTC.

The CDR3 region has the DNA TGCGCCAGCAGCTTGGTCGGGGGTTTGCGCACCGGGGAGCTGTTTTTT. Protein sequence: CASSLVGGLRTGELFF. V and J are TRBV5-1 and TRBJ2-2, with a weak D call TRBD2 (6 bases). The germline V gene encodes CDR1 SGHRS and CDR2 YFSETQ. The CDR3 sequence is 16 residues long. The V end lost 0 bases, the J end lost 4 bases, and 13 bases lay between the germline ends. Supplemented by reference TRBV5-1 and TRBJ2-2, the full variable domain reads KAGVTQTPRYLIKTRGQQVTLSCSPISGHRSVSWYQQTPGQGLQFLFEYFSETQRNKGNFPGRFSGRQFSNSRSEMNVSTLELGDSALYLCASSLVGGLRTGELFFGEGSRLTVL.

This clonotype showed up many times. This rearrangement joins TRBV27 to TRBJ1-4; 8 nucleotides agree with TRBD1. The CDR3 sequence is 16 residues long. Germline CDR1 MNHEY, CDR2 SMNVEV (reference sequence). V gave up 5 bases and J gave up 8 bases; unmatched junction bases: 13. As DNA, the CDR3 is TGTGCCAGCAGTCAGAGATCGGACAGGGCGCGAGAAAAACTGTTTTTT. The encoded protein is CASSQRSDRAREKLFF.